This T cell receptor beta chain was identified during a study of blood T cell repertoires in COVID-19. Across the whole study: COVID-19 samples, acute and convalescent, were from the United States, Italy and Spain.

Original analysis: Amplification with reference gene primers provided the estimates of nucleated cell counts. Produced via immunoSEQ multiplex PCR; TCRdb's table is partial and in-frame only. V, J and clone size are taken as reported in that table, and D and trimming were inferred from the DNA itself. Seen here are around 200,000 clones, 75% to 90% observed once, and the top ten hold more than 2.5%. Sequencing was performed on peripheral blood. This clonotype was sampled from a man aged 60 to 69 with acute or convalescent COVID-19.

The CDR3 DNA reads as TGTGCCAGCAGCGTAGAGGGTTCGGGGGAGCAAGAGACCCAGTACTTC. Protein product: CASSVEGSGEQETQYF. The V and J genes are TRBV9 and TRBJ2-5, with D possibly matching TRBD2 (6 bases). This CDR3 has 16 amino acids. Deletions cut 0 bases from V and 2 bases from J, with 14 bases between. Germline CDR1 reads SGDLS; CDR2 reads YYNGEE.